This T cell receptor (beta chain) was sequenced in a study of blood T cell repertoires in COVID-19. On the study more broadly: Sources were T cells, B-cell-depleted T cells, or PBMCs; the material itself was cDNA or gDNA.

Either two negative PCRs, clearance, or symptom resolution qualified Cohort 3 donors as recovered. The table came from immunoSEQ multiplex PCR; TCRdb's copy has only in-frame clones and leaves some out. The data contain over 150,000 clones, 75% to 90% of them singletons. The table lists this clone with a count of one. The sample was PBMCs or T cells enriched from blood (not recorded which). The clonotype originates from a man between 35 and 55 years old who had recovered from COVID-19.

CDR3 nucleotides: TGTGCCAGCAGCTTAGCGACGCGGGAGGGCCTCGGCTACGAGCAGTACTTC. This codes for CASSLATREGLGYEQYF. The V and J genes are TRBV13 and TRBJ2-7; 9 bases map to TRBD2. Trimming removed 1 base from V and 3 bases from J; junction bases left unmatched: 10. The CDR3 has 17 amino acids. Germline V lookup: CDR1 PRHDT, CDR2 FYEKMQ (reference sequence).